This TCR beta chain derives from a study of T cell responses to AZD1222 COVID-19 vaccine. Study-level points and caveats: Epitopes outside B.1.351 and B.1.1.7 mutated regions reportedly drew nearly half of spike TCRs. Of the AZD1222 recipients, only 5 or 6 were seropositive at baseline. Donors were largely white British and mainly female; clonal diversity was possibly underestimated. CD4 TCRs linked to vaccination spanned spike, dominating at 160-218 and 743-854.

A note on this clone: The target antigen is unknown.

Sequenced by immunoSEQ multiplex PCR; TCRdb stores in-frame clones only, minus some. Of about 160,000 clones listed, about 93% are singletons. CDR1 is SEHNR, CDR2 FQNEAQ, per germline (reference sequence). The V end was cut by 1 base, the J end by 3 bases, with 9 bases between. CDR3 length: 15 amino acids. This chain links TRBV7-9 with TRBJ1-4; maybe TRBD1 (5 bases). The TCR comes from an adult who received the AZD1222 COVID-19 vaccine. The starting material was peripheral blood, obtained 28 days after the second AZD1222 dose. The DNA for the CDR3 is TGTGCCAGCAGCTTAGTAGGGGCAGCTAATGAAAAACTGTTTTTT. Translation: CASSLVGAANEKLFF.